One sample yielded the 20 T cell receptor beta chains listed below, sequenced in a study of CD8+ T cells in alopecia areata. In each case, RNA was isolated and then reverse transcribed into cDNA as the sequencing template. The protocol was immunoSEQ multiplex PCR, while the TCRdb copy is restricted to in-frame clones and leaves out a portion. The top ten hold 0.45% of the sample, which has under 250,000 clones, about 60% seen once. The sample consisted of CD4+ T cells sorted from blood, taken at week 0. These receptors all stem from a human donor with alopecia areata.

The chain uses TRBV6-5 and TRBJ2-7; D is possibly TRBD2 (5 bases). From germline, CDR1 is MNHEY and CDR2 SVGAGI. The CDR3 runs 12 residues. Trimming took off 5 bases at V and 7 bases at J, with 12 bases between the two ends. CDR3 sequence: CASSENRDEQYF. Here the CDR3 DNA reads TGTGCCAGCAGTGAAAACCGGGATGAGCAGTACTTC.

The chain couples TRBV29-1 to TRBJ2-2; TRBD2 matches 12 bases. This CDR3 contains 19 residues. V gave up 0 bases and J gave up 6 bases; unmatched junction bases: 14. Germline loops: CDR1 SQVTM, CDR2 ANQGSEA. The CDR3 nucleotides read TGCAGCGTTGAAGATGAGGGCCTAGCGGGAGGGCTGACGGCCGGGGAGCTGTTTTTT. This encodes CSVEDEGLAGGLTAGELFF.

The CDR3 nucleotides read TGCGCCAGCAGCCAAGTCGGACTAGCGGGAGGGCGGGAGTACTTC. Protein sequence: CASSQVGLAGGREYF. V gene TRBV4-1 combines with J gene TRBJ2-7, with 15 bases identical to TRBD2. CDR1 MGHRA and CDR2 YSYEKL come from the germline V gene. V lost 1 base, J lost 11 bases, and 6 bases stayed unmatched. This CDR3 contains 15 residues.

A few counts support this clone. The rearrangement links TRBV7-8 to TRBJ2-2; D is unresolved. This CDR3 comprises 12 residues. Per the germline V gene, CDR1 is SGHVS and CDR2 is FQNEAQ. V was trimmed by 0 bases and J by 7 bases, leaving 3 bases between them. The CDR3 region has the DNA TGTGCCAGCAGCTTAGCTCACGGGGAGCTGTTTTTT. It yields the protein CASSLAHGELFF.

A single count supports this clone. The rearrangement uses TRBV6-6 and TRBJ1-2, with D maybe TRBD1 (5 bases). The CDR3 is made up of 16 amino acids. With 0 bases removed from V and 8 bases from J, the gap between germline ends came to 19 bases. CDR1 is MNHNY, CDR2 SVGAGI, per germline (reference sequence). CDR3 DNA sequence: TGTGCCAGCAGTTACTCGGGCGAGGGGCGAAGTCTCGGCTACACCTTC. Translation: CASSYSGEGRSLGYTF.

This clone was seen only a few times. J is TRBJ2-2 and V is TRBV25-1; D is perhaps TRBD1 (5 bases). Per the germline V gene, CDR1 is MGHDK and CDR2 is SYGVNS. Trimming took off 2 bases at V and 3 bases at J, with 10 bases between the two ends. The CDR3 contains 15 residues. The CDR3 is CASSETDKYTGELFF. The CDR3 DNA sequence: TGTGCCAGCAGTGAAACGGACAAATACACCGGGGAGCTGTTTTTT.

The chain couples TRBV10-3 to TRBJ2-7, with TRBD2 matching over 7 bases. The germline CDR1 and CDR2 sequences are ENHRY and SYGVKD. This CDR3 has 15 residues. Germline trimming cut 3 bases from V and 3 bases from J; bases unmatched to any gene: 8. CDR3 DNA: TGTGCCATCAGTGACCTCCCCGGGAGGAGCTACGAGCAGTACTTC. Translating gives CAISDLPGRSYEQYF.

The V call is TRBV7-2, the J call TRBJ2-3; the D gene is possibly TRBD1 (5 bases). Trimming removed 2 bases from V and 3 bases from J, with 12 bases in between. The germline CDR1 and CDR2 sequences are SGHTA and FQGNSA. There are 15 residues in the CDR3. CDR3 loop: CASSLRAGRTDTQYF. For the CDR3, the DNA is TGTGCCAGCAGCTTACGGGCAGGGCGGACAGATACGCAGTATTTT.

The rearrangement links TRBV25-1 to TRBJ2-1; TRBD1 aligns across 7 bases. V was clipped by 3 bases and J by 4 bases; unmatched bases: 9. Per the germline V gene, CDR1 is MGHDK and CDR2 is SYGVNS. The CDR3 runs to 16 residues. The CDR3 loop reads CASSEGTGTAYNEQFF. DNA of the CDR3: TGTGCCAGCAGTGAGGGCACCGGGACAGCTTACAATGAGCAGTTCTTC.

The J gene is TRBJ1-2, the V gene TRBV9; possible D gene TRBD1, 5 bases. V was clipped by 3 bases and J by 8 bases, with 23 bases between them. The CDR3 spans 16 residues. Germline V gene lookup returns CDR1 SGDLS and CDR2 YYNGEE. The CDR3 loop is CASSGGIVWAADGYTF. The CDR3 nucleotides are TGTGCCAGCAGCGGGGGGATTGTTTGGGCGGCCGACGGCTACACCTTC.

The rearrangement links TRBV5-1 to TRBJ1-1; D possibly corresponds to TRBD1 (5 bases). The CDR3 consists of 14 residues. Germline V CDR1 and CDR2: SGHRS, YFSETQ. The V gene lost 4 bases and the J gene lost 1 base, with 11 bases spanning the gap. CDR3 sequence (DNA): TGCGCCAGCAGCGGAGACCAGGGGAACACTGAAGCTTTCTTT. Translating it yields CASSGDQGNTEAFF.

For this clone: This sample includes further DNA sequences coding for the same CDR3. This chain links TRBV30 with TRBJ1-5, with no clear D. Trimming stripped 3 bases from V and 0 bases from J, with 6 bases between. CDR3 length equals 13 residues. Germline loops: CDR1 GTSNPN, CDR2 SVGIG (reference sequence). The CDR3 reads CAWSGGSNQPQHF. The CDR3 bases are TGTGCCTGGAGCGGAGGTAGCAATCAGCCCCAGCATTTT.

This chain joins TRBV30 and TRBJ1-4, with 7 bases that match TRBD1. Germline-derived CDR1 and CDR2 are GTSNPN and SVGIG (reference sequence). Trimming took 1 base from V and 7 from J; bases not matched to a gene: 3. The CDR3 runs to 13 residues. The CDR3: CAWSGQGGEKLFF. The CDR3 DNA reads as TGTGCCTGGAGTGGACAGGGAGGTGAAAAACTGTTTTTT.

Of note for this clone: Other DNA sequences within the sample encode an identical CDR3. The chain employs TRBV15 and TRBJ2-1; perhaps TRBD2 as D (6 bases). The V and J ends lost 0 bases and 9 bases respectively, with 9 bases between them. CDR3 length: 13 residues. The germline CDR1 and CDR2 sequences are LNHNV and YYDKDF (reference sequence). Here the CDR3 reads CATSRDISGEQFF. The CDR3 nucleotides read TGTGCCACCAGCAGAGATATTAGCGGTGAGCAGTTCTTC.

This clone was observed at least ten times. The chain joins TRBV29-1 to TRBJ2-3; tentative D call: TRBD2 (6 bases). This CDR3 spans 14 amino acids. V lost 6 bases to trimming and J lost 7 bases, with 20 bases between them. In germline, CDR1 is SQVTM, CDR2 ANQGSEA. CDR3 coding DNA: TGCAGCGTCTACGGGACTTCCCTTCTGAATACGCAGTATTTT. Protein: CSVYGTSLLNTQYF.

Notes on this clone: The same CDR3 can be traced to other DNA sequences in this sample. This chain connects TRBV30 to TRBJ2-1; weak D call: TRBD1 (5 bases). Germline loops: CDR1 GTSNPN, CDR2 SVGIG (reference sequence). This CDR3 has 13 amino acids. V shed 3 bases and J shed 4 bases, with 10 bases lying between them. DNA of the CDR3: TGTGCCTGGAGAGCTGACAGTTACAATGAGCAGTTCTTC. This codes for CAWRADSYNEQFF.

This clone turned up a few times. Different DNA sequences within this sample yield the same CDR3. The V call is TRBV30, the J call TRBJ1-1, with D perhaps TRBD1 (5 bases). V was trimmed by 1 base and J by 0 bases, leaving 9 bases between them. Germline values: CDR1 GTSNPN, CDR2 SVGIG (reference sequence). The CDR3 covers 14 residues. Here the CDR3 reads CAWSGDLMNTEAFF. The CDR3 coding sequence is TGTGCCTGGAGTGGGGACCTCATGAACACTGAAGCTTTCTTT.

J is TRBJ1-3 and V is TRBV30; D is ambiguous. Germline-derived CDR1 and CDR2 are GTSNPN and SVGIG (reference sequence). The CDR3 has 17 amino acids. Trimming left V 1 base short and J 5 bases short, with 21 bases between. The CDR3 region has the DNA TGTGCCTGGAGTGAAGGGTCTCTTTGGGGTTTGAGAAACACCATATATTTT. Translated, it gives CAWSEGSLWGLRNTIYF. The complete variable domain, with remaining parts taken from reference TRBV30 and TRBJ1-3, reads SQTIHQWPATLVQPVGSPLSLECTVEGTSNPNLYWYRQAAGRGLQLLFYSVGIGQISSEVPQNLSASRPQDRQFILSSKKLLLSDSGFYLCAWSEGSLWGLRNTIYFGEGSWLTVV.

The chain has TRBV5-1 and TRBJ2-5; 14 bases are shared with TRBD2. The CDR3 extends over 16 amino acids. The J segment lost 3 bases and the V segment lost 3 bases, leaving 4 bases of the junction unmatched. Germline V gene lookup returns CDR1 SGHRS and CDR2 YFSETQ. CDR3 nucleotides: TGCGCCAGCAGCTCTGGGACTAGCGGGAGCGAAGAGACCCAGTACTTC. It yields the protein CASSSGTSGSEETQYF.

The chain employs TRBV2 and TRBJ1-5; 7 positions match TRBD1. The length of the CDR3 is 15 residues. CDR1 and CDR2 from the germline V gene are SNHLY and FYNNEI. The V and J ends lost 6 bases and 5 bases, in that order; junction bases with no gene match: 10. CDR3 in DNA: TGTGCCAGCAGAGTACAGGGGACTTTGCATCAGCCCCAGCATTTT. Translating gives CASRVQGTLHQPQHF.